Shown below are 32 T cell receptor beta chains from a single sample sequenced in a study of T cell changes during pregnancy in multiple sclerosis. The repertoire was sequenced with immunoSEQ multiplex PCR; TCRdb's copy has only in-frame clones and lacks some. The sample consists of approximately 65,000 clones, almost 97% of them appearing once. The specimen comprised CD8+ T cells from peripheral blood mononuclear cells, sampled after pregnancy. The receptors derive from a female donor with multiple sclerosis, enrolled in a pregnancy study.

This chain joins TRBV5-5 and TRBJ1-1; a weak D match, TRBD1 (6 bases). The CDR3 consists of 14 residues. CDR1 is SGHKS and CDR2 is YYEKEE in the germline V gene (reference sequence). V was pared by 1 base and J by 4 bases, with 11 bases between. CDR3 protein: CASSLSTGSTEAFF. The CDR3 bases are TGTGCCAGCAGCTTGAGTACAGGGAGCACTGAAGCTTTCTTT.

A word on this clone: In this CDR3 the conserved last residue, phenylalanine or tryptophan, is missing, so a read error is likely. It is unclear where the CDR3 begins or ends on the DNA, so no DNA is shown, and the CDR3 is as TCRdb lists it. The chain is built from TRBV7-9 and TRBJ1-3; the table's D call, TRBD1, has no DNA check behind it. From germline, CDR1 is SEHNR and CDR2 FQNEAQ (reference sequence). The CDR3 contains 12 residues when both ends are counted. The CDR3 here is CASSLVSGDDLL.

The genes are TRBV6-6 and TRBJ2-1, with 8 bases lining up with TRBD2. CDR3 length: 13 residues. J gave up 9 bases and V 7 bases, and 8 bases lay outside the gene matches. In germline, CDR1 is MNHNY, CDR2 SVGAGI (reference sequence). CDR3 protein: CASITGGPGEQFF. The CDR3 coding sequence is TGTGCCAGCATAACGGGAGGGCCCGGTGAGCAGTTCTTC.

This CDR3 reads CASRTGTGSTEAFF. The CDR3 coding sequence is TGTGCCAGCAGGACCGGGACAGGGTCCACTGAAGCTTTCTTT. The V and J genes are TRBV6-1 and TRBJ1-1; TRBD1 matches 9 bases. CDR3 length equals 14 residues. Germline assignment: CDR1 MNHNS and CDR2 SASEGT. The V segment lost 6 bases and the J segment 4 bases; nucleotides outside the gene matches: 6.

V and J are TRBV28 and TRBJ2-7; TRBD2 agrees at 8 bases. From germline, CDR1 is MDHEN and CDR2 SYDVKM. J was trimmed by 5 bases and V by 6 bases; bases with no gene match: 9. The length of the CDR3 is 14 residues. For the CDR3, the DNA is TGTGCCAGCAGCATAGCGGGATCCCCGGACGAGCAGTACTTC. This translates into CASSIAGSPDEQYF.

V gene TRBV6-6 combines with J gene TRBJ1-1, with no clear D. Germline CDR1 reads MNHNY; CDR2 reads SVGAGI (reference sequence). The CDR3 covers 13 residues. Trimming left V 2 bases short and J 1 base short, with 5 bases between. CDR3 bases: TGTGCCAGCAGTTACGCGAAGAACACTGAAGCTTTCTTT. Protein: CASSYAKNTEAFF.

In this sample, this clone turned up once. The J gene is TRBJ2-7, the V gene TRBV7-9; TRBD1 aligns across 7 bases. The CDR3 is 14 amino acids. In germline, CDR1 is SEHNR, CDR2 FQNEAQ (reference sequence). The V segment lost 5 bases and the J segment 6 bases; nucleotides outside the gene matches: 10. The CDR3 coding sequence is TGTGCCAGCAGCCCAAAGACAGGGCTCGGCGAGCAGTACTTC. Translating it yields CASSPKTGLGEQYF.

This clone has only one observation. For the CDR3, the DNA is TGTGCCAGCGGGTTTGGGTACAATGAGCAGTTCTTC. This encodes CASGFGYNEQFF. J is TRBJ2-1 and V is TRBV19; D call uncertain. Per the germline V gene, CDR1 is LNHDA and CDR2 is SQIVND (reference sequence). CDR3 size: 12 residues. Trimming left V 9 bases short and J 4 bases short, with 10 bases between.

This clone was counted a single time. The junction shows a germline mismatch at one end, possibly a read error. V gene TRBV19 combines with J gene TRBJ1-1; 12 bases line up with TRBD1. The V gene's germline CDR1 is LNHDA and CDR2 SQIVND (reference sequence). The CDR3 runs 11 residues. The CDR3 region is CAIGTGGSYGF. CDR3 in DNA: TGTGCCATAGGGACAGGGGGCAGCTACGGGTTT.

V is TRBV5-6 and J is TRBJ2-7; D is unresolved. The germline V gene encodes CDR1 SGHDT and CDR2 YYEEEE. The CDR3 has 12 amino acids. Trimming cost V 4 bases and J 2 bases, with 7 bases left between them. CDR3 loop: CASSVVTYEQYF. In DNA form, the CDR3 reads TGTGCCAGCAGCGTTGTCACCTACGAGCAGTACTTC.

The genes are TRBV5-1 and TRBJ2-2; TRBD2 aligns across 10 bases. V lost 1 base, J lost 3 bases, and 6 bases stayed unmatched. This CDR3 is 17 amino acids long. Germline lookup yields CDR1 SGHRS and CDR2 YFSETQ. The CDR3 loop is CASSLYSGRADTGELFF. The CDR3 nucleotides read TGCGCCAGCAGCTTGTACAGCGGGAGGGCCGACACCGGGGAGCTGTTTTTT.

The rearrangement joins TRBV28 to TRBJ2-7, with 12 bases fitting TRBD2. CDR3 length: 17 residues. Germline V gene data show CDR1 as MDHEN and CDR2 as SYDVKM. After removal of 1 base from V and 3 bases from J, the junction contained 7 bases not matched to a gene. The CDR3: CASSLSASGREIYEQYF. DNA for the CDR3: TGTGCCAGCAGTTTATCGGCTAGCGGGAGGGAGATCTACGAGCAGTACTTC.

Concerning this clone itself: A junction end diverges from the germline sequence, so it may reflect a read error. The CDR3 region is CATSGEGVVLDRHNEQFF. CDR3 nucleotides: TGTGCCACCAGCGGAGAAGGGGTCGTGCTAGATAGACACAATGAGCAGTTCTTC. The chain joins TRBV15 to TRBJ2-1, with D maybe TRBD1 (5 bases). Germline-derived CDR1 and CDR2 are LNHNV and YYDKDF (reference sequence). This CDR3 is built from 18 residues.

The chain uses TRBV6-5 and TRBJ1-4; weak D call: TRBD1 (6 bases). The CDR3 has 14 amino acids. Germline CDR1 MNHEY, CDR2 SVGAGI. V dropped 3 bases and J dropped 8 bases, with 13 bases sitting between them. The CDR3 reads CASSYGQGMEKLFF. The CDR3 DNA follows: TGTGCCAGCAGTTATGGTCAGGGGATGGAAAAACTGTTTTTT.

V is TRBV2 and J is TRBJ1-4; 9 bases map to TRBD1. Trimming at V came to 2 bases and at J to 8 bases, leaving 12 bases not matched to a gene. CDR3 length equals 17 residues. The germline gives CDR1 SNHLY, CDR2 FYNNEI. The CDR3 coding sequence is TGTGCCAGCAGTGAAAAAGTGGGGATGGACAGGGGAGAAAAACTGTTTTTT. It codes for CASSEKVGMDRGEKLFF.

The chain carries TRBV5-4 and TRBJ2-5, with 16 bases fitting TRBD2. Losses at the gene ends were 4 bases for V and 0 bases for J; bases not matched to a gene: 12. CDR3 length: 20 amino acids. Per the germline V gene, CDR1 is SGHNT and CDR2 is YYREEE (reference sequence). In DNA, the CDR3 is TGTGCCAGCAGCCACCCCGGGACTAGCGGGAGGGGGGAGTACCAAGAGACCCAGTACTTC. Translating it yields CASSHPGTSGRGEYQETQYF.

The chain carries TRBV18 and TRBJ2-7; 7 bases line up with TRBD1. Trimming took 0 bases from V and 0 from J; bases not matched to a gene: 5. The CDR3 length is 16 residues. CDR1 is KGHSH and CDR2 is LQKENI in the germline V gene. DNA of the CDR3: TGTGCCAGCTCACCACCGACAGGGTTGAGCTCCTACGAGCAGTACTTC. Amino acid sequence: CASSPPTGLSSYEQYF.

The V and J genes are TRBV11-3 and TRBJ2-1; D is possibly TRBD2 (7 bases). The CDR3 length is 13 residues. Germline CDR1 and CDR2: SGHNT and YENEEA. V lost 6 bases, J lost 6 bases, and 12 bases lay in between. CDR3 sequence: CASSYRGGNEQFF. Written as DNA, the CDR3 is TGTGCCAGCAGTTATAGGGGGGGCAATGAGCAGTTCTTC.

This chain links TRBV27 with TRBJ2-7; 10 nucleotides align to TRBD1. This CDR3 has 15 residues. The germline V gene has CDR1 MNHEY and CDR2 SMNVEV (reference sequence). Trimming removed 3 bases from V and 3 bases from J; junction bases left unmatched: 5. CDR3 sequence: CASSFLRDRGYEQYF. The CDR3 region has the DNA TGTGCCAGCAGTTTCCTCCGGGACAGGGGCTACGAGCAGTACTTC.

V is TRBV19 and J is TRBJ1-4, with a tentative D call TRBD1 (5 bases). This CDR3 is built from 16 residues. V gave up 5 bases and J gave up 8 bases, with 21 bases separating them. CDR1 and CDR2 from the germline V gene are LNHDA and SQIVND (reference sequence). The CDR3 reads CASSGDSVVLLEKLFF. The CDR3, as DNA: TGTGCCAGTAGTGGCGACAGTGTGGTGTTGCTGGAAAAACTGTTTTTT.

The chain couples TRBV27 to TRBJ2-1; D perhaps matches TRBD2 (5 bases). Between the trimmed V and J ends, which lost 3 bases and 7 bases, there was a span of 16 bases. The CDR3 has 15 residues. The germline V gene encodes CDR1 MNHEY and CDR2 SMNVEV (reference sequence). The CDR3 DNA follows: TGTGCCAGCAGTTTCGGCGGGTTAGCCCTTAATGAGCAGTTCTTC. Protein sequence: CASSFGGLALNEQFF.

The chain links TRBV4-1 to TRBJ1-1; 9 nucleotides match TRBD1. V lost 6 bases to trimming and J lost 4 bases; unmatched junction nucleotides: 3. The V gene's germline CDR1 is MGHRA and CDR2 YSYEKL. This CDR3 is 13 amino acids long. CDR3 sequence: CASRTGGGTEAFF. The DNA for the CDR3 is TGCGCCAGCAGAACAGGGGGCGGCACTGAAGCTTTCTTT.

This chain links TRBV10-3 with TRBJ2-5; TRBD1 matches 8 bases. Trimming took 2 bases from V and 5 from J; bases not matched to a gene: 4. CDR3 length equals 14 residues. The V gene's germline CDR1 is ENHRY and CDR2 SYGVKD. Here the CDR3 DNA reads TGTGCCATCAGTGAGGCAGGGGGCGGGGAGACCCAGTACTTC. This encodes CAISEAGGGETQYF.

The chain links TRBV9 to TRBJ2-1; no definite D call. The germline V gene encodes CDR1 SGDLS and CDR2 YYNGEE. Trimming took off 0 bases at V and 10 bases at J, with 8 bases between the two ends. CDR3 length: 12 residues. In nucleotides, the CDR3 is TGTGCCAGCAGCGTAGGAAACTGGGAGCAGTTCTTC. Its translation: CASSVGNWEQFF.

The chain employs TRBV11-3 and TRBJ1-1; D ambiguous. Germline lookup yields CDR1 SGHNT and CDR2 YENEEA. V lost 4 bases to trimming and J lost 5 bases, with 11 bases between them. This CDR3 is built from 13 residues. CDR3 region: CASSYGVGTEAFF. The CDR3 nucleotides read TGTGCCAGCAGCTACGGGGTTGGGACTGAAGCTTTCTTT.

A single count supports this clone. This chain connects TRBV9 to TRBJ1-1; D possibly corresponds to TRBD1 (6 bases). The germline V gene encodes CDR1 SGDLS and CDR2 YYNGEE. CDR3 length: 15 amino acids. V lost 3 bases, J lost 0 bases, and 12 bases lay in between. CDR3 amino acids: CASSAWDNLNTEAFF. CDR3 DNA: TGTGCCAGCAGCGCGTGGGACAACCTGAACACTGAAGCTTTCTTT.

V usage is TRBV19 and J usage is TRBJ2-1; no definite D call. Trimming left V 1 base short and J 7 bases short, with 8 bases between. The CDR3 covers 13 residues. The germline V gene has CDR1 LNHDA and CDR2 SQIVND (reference sequence). Here the CDR3 DNA reads TGTGCCAGTAGTATAGGGGTACAGAATGAGCAGTTCTTC. Its protein product is CASSIGVQNEQFF.

The chain links TRBV6-8 to TRBJ2-1, with a weak D call TRBD1 (6 bases). In germline, CDR1 is MNHGY, CDR2 SAAAGT. The CDR3 has 15 amino acids. Trimming removed 8 bases at V and 2 bases at J, with 16 bases between. The CDR3 DNA reads TGTGCCAGCGCTAGGGAGACAGGAACCTACAATGAGCAGTTCTTC. This translates into CASARETGTYNEQFF.

V is TRBV27 and J is TRBJ1-3; D remains unclear. The V end lost 5 bases, the J end lost 2 bases, and 7 bases lay between the germline ends. The CDR3 has 13 residues. Per germline, CDR1 MNHEY and CDR2 SMNVEV (reference sequence). The CDR3 region has the DNA TGTGCCAGCAGTCGAACAGCTGGAAACACCATATATTTT. Translation: CASSRTAGNTIYF.

The chain uses TRBV2 and TRBJ2-5; no definite D call. Germline loops: CDR1 SNHLY, CDR2 FYNNEI. CDR3 size: 14 residues. Trimming left V 1 base short and J 2 bases short, with 8 bases between. The CDR3 nucleotides are TGTGCCAGCAGTGAAGAAAACCGGCAAGAGACCCAGTACTTC. Residues: CASSEENRQETQYF.

The chain joins TRBV19 to TRBJ2-7, with 9 bases matching TRBD1. The germline gives CDR1 LNHDA, CDR2 SQIVND (reference sequence). This CDR3 has 14 residues. The V gene end was trimmed by 3 bases and the J gene end by 3 bases; junction bases not matched to a gene: 3. The CDR3, as DNA: TGTGCCAGTAGTATGGGACAGGGAGACTACGAGCAGTACTTC. Its translation: CASSMGQGDYEQYF.

The CDR3 protein is CASRPQTGYTGELFF. CDR3 bases: TGTGCCAGCAGACCTCAGACAGGGTACACCGGGGAGCTGTTTTTT. The V and J genes are TRBV28 and TRBJ2-2, with 7 positions matching TRBD1. The CDR3 sequence is 15 residues long. The germline V gene has CDR1 MDHEN and CDR2 SYDVKM. Trimming removed 6 bases from V and 3 bases from J; junction bases left unmatched: 7.